This TCR beta chain was recovered during a study of blood T cell repertoires in COVID-19. V lost 8 bases and J lost 3; bases outside the gene matches: 5. The CDR3 extends over 14 amino acids. Germline assignment: CDR1 SGHTA and CDR2 FQGNSA. Libraries were prepared by immunoSEQ multiplex PCR; TCRdb keeps only in-frame clonotypes and omits some of them. In the table there are fewer than 90,000 clones, 90% to 95% of which are singletons. This chain joins TRBV7-2 and TRBJ2-3, with 10 positions matching TRBD1. This receptor was taken from a human donor with active COVID-19. The donor label of this sample is uncertain. Source material: peripheral blood. In DNA, the CDR3 is TGTGCCAGCCGGGACAGGGGTTGGACAGATACGCAGTATTTT. Residues: CASRDRGWTDTQYF.